These T cell receptor beta chains were read from a single sample in a study of CD8 T cells in ankylosing spondylitis. TCRdb processed the 5' RACE reads anew with MiXCR; each CDR3 protein has one entry. There are 150,000 to 200,000 distinct CDR3 sequences in the sample; around a tenth occur only once, and roughly 15% lies in the top ten. Sequenced material: blood, either unsorted or a sorted T cell fraction (not recorded which). The receptors were gathered from a female donor with ankylosing spondylitis or in good health (not recorded which). CDR3s include the opening cysteine and the closing phenylalanine or tryptophan. Fields, in order: J gene, V gene, clone size, D gene, CDR3 DNA, CDR3 protein. A D gene is named only where the DNA matches it firmly. Clone size is given for some rows only: seen once, a few or many times, or a class if the clone is expanded.

>TRBJ2-3|TRBV13|NA|TRBD2
TGTGCCAGCAGCTCCAGCGGGAGACCGAGAGATACGCAGTATTTT
CASSSSGRPRDTQYF
>TRBJ2-1|TRBV27|few|NA
TGTGCCAGCAGCACCTTAGGGGGGGTTACTTACAATGAGCAGTTCTTC
CASSTLGGVTYNEQFF
>TRBJ2-7|TRBV7-9|many|NA
TGTGCCAGCAGCCCCAGGGGGGTTGGCTCCTACGAGCAGTACTTC
CASSPRGVGSYEQYF
>TRBJ2-3|TRBV19|few|NA
TGTGCCAGTAGCAGTCCGAGTAGCACAGATACGCAGTATTTT
CASSSPSSTDTQYF
>TRBJ2-1|TRBV9|NA|NA
TGTGCCAGCAGCGGGGGGGTAGCGATTTACAATGAGCAGTTCTTC
CASSGGVAIYNEQFF
>TRBJ1-1|TRBV3-1|NA|TRBD1
TGTGCCAGCAGCCAAGAGGCAGGGGGCAGGAGCACTGAAGCTTTCTTT
CASSQEAGGRSTEAFF
>TRBJ2-1|TRBV7-3|many|NA
TGTGCCAGCAGTAACACGGGTGGGACTGGGATTTACAATGAGCAGTTCTTC
CASSNTGGTGIYNEQFF
>TRBJ2-2|TRBV11-1|few|TRBD2
TGTGCCAGCAGCGCCCTCGACCGGGACTACAGCCGCCCGGGGGAGCTGTTTTTT
CASSALDRDYSRPGELFF
>TRBJ2-3|TRBV5-1|many|NA
TGCGCCAGCAGCTTGGATGGCCATACGCAGTATTTT
CASSLDGHTQYF
>TRBJ2-7|TRBV4-3|few|NA
TGCGCCAGCAGCCAAGATCGTCCGCAGGGCTACGAGCAGTACTTC
CASSQDRPQGYEQYF
>TRBJ2-1|TRBV24-1|many|TRBD2
TGTGCCACCAGTGATGCCTCCGGGGTAGCGGGTTCCTACAATGAGCAGTTCTTC
CATSDASGVAGSYNEQFF
>TRBJ2-1|TRBV24-1|many|TRBD2
TGTGCCACCAGTGATTCCTCGGGGGGGAATGAGCAGTTCTTC
CATSDSSGGNEQFF
>TRBJ2-1|TRBV23-1|few|NA
TGCGCCAGCAGTCAATCGTGGCGGTACCGTCACAATGAGCAGTTCTTC
CASSQSWRYRHNEQFF
>TRBJ2-7|TRBV28|many|TRBD1
TGTGCCAGCCGGGACAGGGTTCACGAGCAGTACTTC
CASRDRVHEQYF
>TRBJ1-1|TRBV10-3|few|TRBD1
TGTGCCATCAGTGGACAGGGACCCATGAACACTGAAGCTTTCTTT
CAISGQGPMNTEAFF
>TRBJ2-7|TRBV27|NA|TRBD2
TGTGCCAGCAGTTCGGGGACTAGCGGGAGTAACGAGCAGTACTTC
CASSSGTSGSNEQYF
>TRBJ2-1|TRBV25-1|few|NA
TGTGCCAGCAGTGAAGTCTGGGGGAATGAGCAGTTCTTC
CASSEVWGNEQFF
>TRBJ1-2|TRBV7-2|NA|NA
TGTGCCAGCAGCGATATGTGGGGTAATGGCTACACCTTC
CASSDMWGNGYTF
>TRBJ1-1|TRBV29-1|many|NA
TGCAGCGTTGACTCCGGAATGAACACTGAAGCTTTCTTT
CSVDSGMNTEAFF
>TRBJ2-7|TRBV2|few|NA
TGTGCCAGCAGTGACGGTCCCTCCTACGAGCAGTACTTC
CASSDGPSYEQYF
>TRBJ2-1|TRBV15|many|NA
TGTGCCACCAGCAGAGTATTAGGGCTAGACAATGAGCAGTTCTTC
CATSRVLGLDNEQFF
>TRBJ2-7|TRBV5-1|NA|NA
TGCGCCAGCAGCGCCCGGGACCCCCCCCGGCTTGCCTACGAGCAGTACTTC
CASSARDPPRLAYEQYF
>TRBJ2-1|TRBV28|NA|TRBD2
TGTGCCAGCACCCCAGCGGGAGCGGTATCCTACAATGAGCAGTTCTTC
CASTPAGAVSYNEQFF
>TRBJ2-6|TRBV11-1|few|NA
TGTGCCAGCAGCTACTTGACAGTTACCCACTCTGGGGCCAACGTCCTGACTTTC
CASSYLTVTHSGANVLTF
>TRBJ1-5|TRBV10-3|few|NA
TGTGCCATCAGTGAAAGGGGTTATAGCAATCAGCCCCAGCATTTT
CAISERGYSNQPQHF
>TRBJ2-4|TRBV30|few|TRBD2
TGTGCCTGGATTCCAGATCCGGGACTAGCGGGAGGGCCATTTAAAAACATTCAGTACTTC
CAWIPDPGLAGGPFKNIQYF
>TRBJ2-3|TRBV28|few|TRBD1
TGTGCCAGCAGGGGCGACAGGGTAGATACGCAGTATTTT
CASRGDRVDTQYF
>TRBJ1-5|TRBV12-3/TRBV12-4|many|NA
TGTGCCAGCAGTTTACAACGAGGATTTCAGCCCCAGCATTTT
CASSLQRGFQPQHF
>TRBJ2-3|TRBV20-1|few|NA
TGCAGTGCTAGAGATCTCCAGAGATCAGATACGCAGTATTTT
CSARDLQRSDTQYF
>TRBJ2-1|TRBV29-1|NA|NA
TGCAGCGCCCTATCGTACTACAATGAGCAGTTCTTC
CSALSYYNEQFF
>TRBJ2-5|TRBV7-9|many|NA
TGTGCCAGCAGCTTAGCCCCAACAGGGTCTGAGACCCAGTACTTC
CASSLAPTGSETQYF
>TRBJ2-4|TRBV3-1|NA|NA
TGTGCCAGCAGCCAAGGGCTGGTGTCGACTAGGAGGAACATTCAGTACTTC
CASSQGLVSTRRNIQYF